This entry lists 26 T cell receptor beta chains sequenced from one sample in a study of graft-versus-host responses after intestinal transplantation. Sequencing used immunoSEQ multiplex PCR; TCRdb keeps in-frame clones, though not all of them. There are over 10,000 clones in the sample; roughly 93% occur only once, and approximately 4.7% lies in the top ten. Material: PBMCs, obtained about 34 months after intestinal transplantation. The receptors stem from a human patient who received an intestinal transplant, so some T cells may come from the graft donor.

The genes are TRBV13 and TRBJ1-1; D is possibly TRBD1 (6 bases). The CDR3 loop spans 14 amino acids. Germline V gene data show CDR1 as PRHDT and CDR2 as FYEKMQ (reference sequence). The V and J ends lost 5 bases and 1 base respectively, with 11 bases between them. This chain's CDR3 is CASSTGQTNTEAFF. The CDR3 region has the DNA TGTGCCAGCAGCACAGGACAGACGAACACTGAAGCTTTCTTT.

The chain employs TRBV10-3 and TRBJ1-1; 7 positions match TRBD1. With V trimmed by 6 bases and J by 6 bases, 4 bases remained unmatched. The CDR3 has 12 residues. Germline CDR1 and CDR2: ENHRY and SYGVKD. The CDR3 DNA sequence: TGTGCCATCAGCAGGGGGGGGTCTGAAGCTTTCTTT. As protein: CAISRGGSEAFF.

The chain combines TRBV7-9 with TRBJ2-7; either TRBD1 or TRBD2 may fit D (6 bases each). This CDR3 region has 14 residues. Germline CDR1 reads SEHNR; CDR2 reads FQNEAQ (reference sequence). Trimming removed 2 bases at V and 7 bases at J, with 15 bases between. CDR3 nucleotides: TGTGCCAGCAGCTTATTAGGGGGGCCGCTGGAGCAGTACTTC. Its translation is CASSLLGGPLEQYF.

The chain is built from TRBV7-2 and TRBJ2-7, with 9 nucleotides matching TRBD1. The CDR3 sequence is 15 residues long. The junction had 10 bases not matched to a gene; V was cut back by 4 bases and J by 6 bases. CDR1 and CDR2 (germline): SGHTA, FQGNSA. The CDR3 bases are TGTGCCAGCAGCTGGAGGACAGGGGAATATTCCGAGCAGTACTTC. Amino acids: CASSWRTGEYSEQYF.

The chain couples TRBV5-6 to TRBJ2-1; perhaps TRBD2 as D (5 bases). This CDR3 spans 13 amino acids. The V gene lost 0 bases and the J gene lost 5 bases, with 6 bases spanning the gap. Germline CDR1 is SGHDT and CDR2 is YYEEEE. The CDR3 protein is CASSLVGDNEQFF. CDR3 nucleotides: TGTGCCAGCAGCTTGGTCGGGGACAATGAGCAGTTCTTC.

The chain employs TRBV5-6 and TRBJ2-5; TRBD2 agrees at 9 bases. There are 16 residues in the CDR3. Trimming took 4 bases from V and 3 from J; bases not matched to a gene: 10. Per the germline V gene, CDR1 is SGHDT and CDR2 is YYEEEE. The CDR3 bases are TGTGCCAGCAGCCGCGGGGGGGCCGAAATCGAAGAGACCCAGTACTTC. This gives the protein CASSRGGAEIEETQYF.

The chain joins TRBV11-3 to TRBJ2-7; TRBD1 aligns across 8 bases. This CDR3 is built from 15 residues. Losses at the gene ends were 4 bases for V and 0 bases for J; bases not matched to a gene: 5. Germline V CDR1 and CDR2: SGHNT, YENEEA. The CDR3 sequence is CASSSRDRSSYEQYF. Here the CDR3 DNA reads TGTGCCAGCAGCTCCCGGGACAGGAGCTCCTACGAGCAGTACTTC.

The table lists this clone with a few counts. The rearrangement links TRBV19 to TRBJ1-5; weak D call: TRBD1 (6 bases). V was clipped by 5 bases and J by 6 bases, with 17 bases between them. CDR1 is LNHDA, CDR2 SQIVND, per germline (reference sequence). The CDR3 is made up of 15 amino acids. CDR3 region: CASSPSTGAAQPQHF. Written as DNA, the CDR3 is TGTGCCAGTAGTCCTTCGACGGGGGCTGCTCAGCCCCAGCATTTT.

This rearrangement joins TRBV9 to TRBJ2-1; perhaps D is TRBD1 or TRBD2 (5 bases each). The V gene lost 0 bases and the J gene lost 7 bases, with 17 bases spanning the gap. This CDR3 is 16 amino acids long. Germline V CDR1 and CDR2: SGDLS, YYNGEE. The CDR3, as DNA: TGTGCCAGCAGCGTAGAGTCCCCGGGACCCTTTAATGAGCAGTTCTTC. It yields the protein CASSVESPGPFNEQFF.

The chain carries TRBV27 and TRBJ1-2, with 10 bases identical to TRBD1. This CDR3 region has 14 residues. The germline gives CDR1 MNHEY, CDR2 SMNVEV (reference sequence). The V segment lost 5 bases and the J segment 3 bases; nucleotides outside the gene matches: 3. The CDR3 DNA is TGTGCCAGCAGTCCGGGGACAGGGGACTATGGCTACACCTTC. Protein: CASSPGTGDYGYTF.

The CDR3 nucleotides are TGCAGTGCCCCGTTGCACTACGAGCAGTACTTC. Translation: CSAPLHYEQYF. The chain has TRBV20-1 and TRBJ2-7; unclear D gene. The V gene lost 6 bases and the J gene lost 3 bases, with 9 bases spanning the gap. The CDR3 totals 11 residues. CDR1 and CDR2 (germline): DFQATT, SNEGSKA (reference sequence).

The chain employs TRBV4-1 and TRBJ1-1, with D uncertain. Germline CDR1 MGHRA, CDR2 YSYEKL. The CDR3 covers 18 residues. Trimming took 0 bases from V and 1 from J, leaving 18 bases between them. CDR3: CASSQDRQAEPWNTEAFF. The CDR3 region has the DNA TGCGCCAGCAGCCAAGATCGGCAGGCAGAACCTTGGAACACTGAAGCTTTCTTT.

This chain connects TRBV19 to TRBJ2-3; no clear D gene. Germline V CDR1 and CDR2: LNHDA, SQIVND (reference sequence). V lost 4 bases and J lost 5, with 10 bases in between. The CDR3 is 13 amino acids. As DNA, the CDR3 is TGTGCCAGTAGTACGTCCTCGGGAGATACGCAGTATTTT. Residues: CASSTSSGDTQYF.

This chain uses TRBV6-6 with TRBJ1-3, with D possibly TRBD1 on 5 matching bases. Germline values: CDR1 MNHNY, CDR2 SVGAGI (reference sequence). The CDR3 loop spans 14 amino acids. Trimming left V 10 bases short and J 4 bases short, with 17 bases between. CDR3 in DNA: TGTGCCACAAGTGGGGGAACCAGAGGAAACACCATATATTTT. Translated: CATSGGTRGNTIYF.

The chain has TRBV27 and TRBJ2-5, with D perhaps being TRBD1 or TRBD2 (6 bases each). The CDR3 extends over 13 amino acids. V shed 6 bases and J shed 4 bases, with 12 bases lying between them. Germline V gene lookup returns CDR1 MNHEY and CDR2 SMNVEV (reference sequence). The CDR3 region has the DNA TGTGCCAGCAGCCGTCGGGGGCGAGAGACCCAGTACTTC. Translation: CASSRRGRETQYF.

The chain joins TRBV2 to TRBJ2-3; the D is unclear. The germline V and J ends were trimmed by 5 bases and 2 bases, with 5 bases remaining between them. The germline V gene encodes CDR1 SNHLY and CDR2 FYNNEI. This CDR3 contains 12 residues. Here the CDR3 reads CASSLTTDTQYF. CDR3 nucleotides: TGTGCCAGCAGTCTAACCACAGATACGCAGTATTTT.

The chain has TRBV11-2 and TRBJ1-2; unclear D gene. Looked up from germline, CDR1 is SGHAT and CDR2 is FQNNGV. The CDR3 covers 15 residues. The V end lost 1 base, the J end lost 4 bases, and 13 bases lay between the germline ends. CDR3 nucleotide sequence: TGTGCCAGCAGCTTAGTGGTACAGACAAGCTATGGCTACACCTTC. It is translated as CASSLVVQTSYGYTF.

The chain joins TRBV4-1 to TRBJ1-2; 7 bases map to TRBD1. Germline values: CDR1 MGHRA, CDR2 YSYEKL. Losses at the gene ends were 3 bases for V and 0 bases for J; bases not matched to a gene: 4. The CDR3 runs 15 residues. CDR3 DNA sequence: TGCGCCAGCAGCCAGGCGGACAGGTCTAACTATGGCTACACCTTC. Protein: CASSQADRSNYGYTF.

This clone appeared a few times. The rearrangement joins TRBV10-2 to TRBJ1-2; no reliable D call. Germline V gene lookup returns CDR1 WSHSY and CDR2 SAAADI. Trimming stripped 2 bases from V and 3 bases from J, with 10 bases between. This CDR3 contains 14 residues. The CDR3 protein is CASSERREDYGYTF. Here the CDR3 DNA reads TGCGCCAGCAGTGAGAGGCGGGAGGACTATGGCTACACCTTC.

CDR3 bases: TGTGCCAGCAGCGCGGGACAGGGGACCTACGAGCAGTACTTC. Translated, it gives CASSAGQGTYEQYF. V usage is TRBV9 and J usage is TRBJ2-7; 10 positions agree with TRBD1. The CDR3 extends over 14 amino acids. V lost 3 bases to trimming and J lost 2 bases; unmatched junction nucleotides: 2. Germline CDR1 is SGDLS and CDR2 is YYNGEE.

In nucleotides, the CDR3 is TGTGCCAGCAGCCTCAGGGAGACCCAGTACTTC. This gives the protein CASSLRETQYF. The chain couples TRBV6-1 to TRBJ2-5; D unresolved. V lost 6 bases and J lost 5, with 7 bases in between. The CDR3 consists of 11 residues. From germline, CDR1 is MNHNS and CDR2 SASEGT.

The V and J genes are TRBV14 and TRBJ1-2, with D tentatively TRBD1 (5 bases). The germline V gene encodes CDR1 SGHDN and CDR2 FVKESK. The CDR3 is 14 residues long. Trimming left V 5 bases short and J 3 bases short, with 13 bases between. For the CDR3, the DNA is TGTGCCAGCAGCGACCGGGACGGGCACTATGGCTACACCTTC. It specifies CASSDRDGHYGYTF.

The chain combines TRBV4-1 with TRBJ2-7; D may be TRBD1 (6 bases). Germline V CDR1 and CDR2: MGHRA, YSYEKL. There are 14 residues in the CDR3. V lost 4 bases and J 2 bases, leaving 12 bases between the germline ends. CDR3 in amino acids: CASSLQGGAYEQYF. DNA of the CDR3: TGCGCCAGCAGCCTACAGGGTGGCGCCTACGAGCAGTACTTC.

Written as DNA, the CDR3 is TGTGCCAGCAGTGAATGGGGCGGGGGGACTGAAGCTTTCTTT. It encodes CASSEWGGGTEAFF. The V gene is TRBV2, the J gene TRBJ1-1, with D maybe TRBD1 (5 bases). The V end lost 2 bases, the J end lost 5 bases, and 12 bases lay between the germline ends. Germline V gives CDR1 SNHLY, CDR2 FYNNEI. This CDR3 contains 14 residues.

The rearrangement joins TRBV2 to TRBJ1-1, with 8 nucleotides matching TRBD1. V lost 6 bases to trimming and J lost 11 bases; unmatched junction nucleotides: 5. The germline V gene encodes CDR1 SNHLY and CDR2 FYNNEI. This CDR3 has 11 amino acids. CDR3 in amino acids: CASSARGLAFF. In DNA form, the CDR3 reads TGTGCCAGCAGCGCCAGGGGGCTGGCTTTCTTT.

A single count supports this clone. The V and J genes are TRBV11-2 and TRBJ2-1; no reliable D call. V dropped 1 base and J dropped 7 bases, with 11 bases sitting between them. The CDR3 covers 14 residues. Germline loops: CDR1 SGHAT, CDR2 FQNNGV. The CDR3 sequence: CASSLAVTLNEQFF. CDR3 sequence (DNA): TGTGCCAGCAGCTTAGCCGTGACCCTAAATGAGCAGTTCTTC.